The 14 T cell receptor beta chains in this list originate from one sample, sequenced in a study of type 1 and type 2 diabetes patients. PCR was run on genomic DNA. A primer set of 30 forward and 13 reverse primers amplified the CDR3. TCRdb reprocessed the multiplex PCR reads with MiXCR, giving one entry per CDR3 protein. The repertoire consists of 250,000 or so distinct CDR3 sequences, with roughly 50% occurring once and the leading ten covering roughly an eighth. Sequencing used peripheral blood mononuclear cells (PBMCs). These receptors came from a young man with type 2 diabetes.

This clonotype was observed many times. The chain recombines TRBV30 with TRBJ2-7; D gene uncertain. Germline lookup yields CDR1 GTSNPN and CDR2 SVGIG (reference sequence). The CDR3 is 12 residues long. V was pared by 2 bases and J by 5 bases, with 10 bases between. CDR3 loop: CAWSQPQDEQYF. The CDR3 coding sequence is TGTGCCTGGAGTCAGCCCCAAGACGAGCAGTACTTC.

V and J are TRBV29-1 and TRBJ1-2; D is uncertain. CDR3 size: 13 residues. V was shortened by 4 bases and J by 0 bases, with 9 bases between the two germline ends. The germline V gene encodes CDR1 SQVTM and CDR2 ANQGSEA. This chain's CDR3 is CSVVGGTNYGYTF. The CDR3 DNA reads as TGCAGCGTTGTTGGCGGCACTAACTATGGCTACACCTTC.

This clonotype appeared a few times. V is TRBV10-3 and J is TRBJ1-2; 7 nucleotides agree with TRBD1. Looked up from germline, CDR1 is ENHRY and CDR2 is SYGVKD. V trimming: 0 bases; J trimming: 6 bases; junction bases outside the gene matches: 4. The CDR3 totals 14 residues. The CDR3 region has the DNA TGTGCCATCAGTGAGTCAGACAGGGTCCATGGCTACACCTTC. Its translation is CAISESDRVHGYTF.

V and J are TRBV2 and TRBJ1-2; unclear D gene. The CDR3 is made up of 12 amino acids. V was shortened by 6 bases and J by 4 bases, with 9 bases between the two germline ends. Germline V gene lookup returns CDR1 SNHLY and CDR2 FYNNEI. CDR3 bases: TGTGCCAGCAGATTACAGAGCTATGGCTACACCTTC. This gives the protein CASRLQSYGYTF.

This clonotype was counted many times. This chain uses TRBV25-1 with TRBJ2-3, with 10 bases aligning to TRBD2. Germline loops: CDR1 MGHDK, CDR2 SYGVNS. With 4 bases clipped from V and 2 bases from J, the junction kept 6 bases outside the gene matches. The CDR3 is made up of 16 amino acids. The CDR3 DNA sequence: TGTGCCAGCAGTGGGGTTAGCGGGAGGAACACAGATACGCAGTATTTT. Its translation: CASSGVSGRNTDTQYF.

The rearrangement uses TRBV14 and TRBJ2-1; D might be TRBD2 (6 bases). From germline, CDR1 is SGHDN and CDR2 FVKESK. Trimming shortened V by 4 bases and J by 4 bases, and 20 bases separated the two germline ends. The CDR3 covers 17 residues. The CDR3 DNA sequence: TGTGCCAGCAGCCCCTCCTCGGGAGCCGCAATATACAATGAGCAGTTCTTC. Protein sequence: CASSPSSGAAIYNEQFF.

The chain employs TRBV12-3 or TRBV12-4 and TRBJ2-7; 12 nucleotides line up with TRBD2. V trimming: 3 bases; J trimming: 4 bases; junction bases outside the gene matches: 10. CDR3 length equals 17 residues. DNA of the CDR3: TGTGCCAGCAGTTTTAGTGGACTAGCGGGGTCCGGTTACGAGCAGTACTTC. This gives the protein CASSFSGLAGSGYEQYF.

This clonotype has a count of ten or more. The rearrangement uses TRBV2 and TRBJ2-5; D assignment may be TRBD1 or TRBD2 (5 bases each). V was shortened by 6 bases and J by 7 bases, with 18 bases between the two germline ends. The CDR3 has 14 amino acids. The germline gives CDR1 SNHLY, CDR2 FYNNEI. The CDR3: CASSRDGSVGTQYF. DNA of the CDR3: TGTGCCAGCAGCCGGGACGGATCGGTTGGGACCCAGTACTTC.

The rearrangement joins TRBV5-6 to TRBJ1-1; maybe TRBD1 (5 bases). CDR3 length: 14 residues. Germline V CDR1 and CDR2: SGHDT, YYEEEE. With 6 bases removed from V and 8 bases from J, the gap between germline ends came to 20 bases. CDR3 DNA: TGTGCCAGCATTCTAATGTACTTCGGGGGGGAAGCTTTCTTT. Translated: CASILMYFGGEAFF.

Note on this clonotype: A much bigger clone sits one base away, suggesting this may be a read error. The chain joins TRBV2 to TRBJ1-2; 9 bases match TRBD1. The germline CDR1 and CDR2 sequences are SNHLY and FYNNEI. CDR3 length: 14 residues. Losses at the gene ends were 11 bases for V and 4 bases for J; bases not matched to a gene: 11. The CDR3 nucleotides read TGTGCCGGCAAGGGACAGGGTTTGGGCTATGGCTACACCTTC. Translation gives CAGKGQGLGYGYTF.

This clonotype has just a few counts. V gene TRBV30 combines with J gene TRBJ2-2, with D possibly TRBD2 on 6 matching bases. The germline CDR1 and CDR2 sequences are GTSNPN and SVGIG (reference sequence). The CDR3 spans 16 residues. With 6 bases removed from V and 6 bases from J, the gap between germline ends came to 23 bases. CDR3 nucleotide sequence: TGTGCCTGCCCTCGGGGGATAGCGGCTGTTGCCGGGGAGCTGTTTTTT. Residues: CACPRGIAAVAGELFF.

The sample holds many counts of this clonotype. The CDR3 loop reads CASSPGDEQYF. The CDR3 DNA follows: TGTGCCAGCAGCCCAGGAGACGAGCAGTACTTC. This sequence joins TRBV7-2 and TRBJ2-7; D is undetermined. The germline gives CDR1 SGHTA, CDR2 FQGNSA. V lost 5 bases and J lost 5, with 7 bases in between. This CDR3 has 11 amino acids.

This clonotype has a handful of counts. This chain connects TRBV4-2 to TRBJ2-7; the D is unclear. In germline, CDR1 is LGHNA, CDR2 YNFKEQ. There are 16 residues in the CDR3. Trimming removed 4 bases from V and 5 bases from J, with 21 bases in between. CDR3 amino acids: CASSPTSYDRRNEQYF. CDR3 sequence (DNA): TGTGCCAGCAGCCCAACCTCCTATGACCGGCGGAACGAGCAGTACTTC.

The chain uses TRBV25-1 and TRBJ2-1; 9 bases are shared with TRBD2. This CDR3 spans 17 amino acids. After removal of 1 base from V and 8 bases from J, the junction contained 12 bases not matched to a gene. Germline V gives CDR1 MGHDK, CDR2 SYGVNS. The CDR3 DNA follows: TGTGCCAGCAGTGAATCCCGATTAGCGGGAGCGGTCGATGAGCAGTTCTTC. This translates into CASSESRLAGAVDEQFF.